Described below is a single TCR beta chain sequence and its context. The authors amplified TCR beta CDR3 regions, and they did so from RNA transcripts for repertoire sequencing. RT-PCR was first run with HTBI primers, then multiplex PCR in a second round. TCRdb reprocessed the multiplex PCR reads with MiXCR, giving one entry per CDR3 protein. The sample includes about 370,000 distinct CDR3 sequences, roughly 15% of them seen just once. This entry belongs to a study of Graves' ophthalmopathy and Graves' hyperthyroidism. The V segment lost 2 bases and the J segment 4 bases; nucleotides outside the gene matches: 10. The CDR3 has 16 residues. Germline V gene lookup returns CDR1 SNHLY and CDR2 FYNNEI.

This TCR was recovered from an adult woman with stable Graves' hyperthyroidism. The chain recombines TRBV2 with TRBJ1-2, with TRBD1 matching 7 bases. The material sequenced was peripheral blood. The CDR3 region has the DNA TGTGCCAGCAGTGAATTCTGGGACAGTTCTCTCTATGGCTACACCTTC. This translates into CASSEFWDSSLYGYTF.